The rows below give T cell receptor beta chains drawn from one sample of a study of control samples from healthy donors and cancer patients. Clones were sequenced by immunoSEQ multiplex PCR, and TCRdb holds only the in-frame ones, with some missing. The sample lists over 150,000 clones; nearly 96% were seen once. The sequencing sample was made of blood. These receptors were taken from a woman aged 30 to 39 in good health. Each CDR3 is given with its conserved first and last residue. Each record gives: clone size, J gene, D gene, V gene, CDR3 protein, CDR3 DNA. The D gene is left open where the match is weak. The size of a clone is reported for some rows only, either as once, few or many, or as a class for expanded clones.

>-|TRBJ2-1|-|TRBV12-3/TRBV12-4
CASSGVRNEQFF
TGTGCCAGTTCCGGAGTAAGAAATGAGCAGTTCTTC
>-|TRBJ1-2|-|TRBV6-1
CASSEGGAGYTF
TGTGCCAGCAGTGAAGGGGGGGCTGGCTACACCTTC
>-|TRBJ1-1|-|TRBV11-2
CASSLEGLFGDEAFF
TGTGCCAGCAGCTTAGAGGGACTCTTCGGCGATGAAGCTTTCTTT
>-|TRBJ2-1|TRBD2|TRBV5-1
CASSKAGGSYNEQFF
TGCGCCAGCAGCAAAGCGGGGGGCTCCTACAATGAGCAGTTCTTC
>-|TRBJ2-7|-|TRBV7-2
CASSVYTANSYEQYF
TGTGCCAGCAGCGTATACACGGCAAACTCCTACGAGCAGTACTTC
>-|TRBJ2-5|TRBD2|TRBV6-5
CASSYSAGTIQETQYF
TGTGCCAGCAGTTACTCGGCAGGGACTATACAAGAGACCCAGTACTTC
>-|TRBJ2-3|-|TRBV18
CASSPGSDTQYF
TGTGCCAGCTCACCCGGTTCAGATACGCAGTATTTT
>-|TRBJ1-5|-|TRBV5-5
CASSWIGTSNQPQHF
TGTGCCAGCAGCTGGATCGGGACTTCCAATCAGCCCCAGCATTTT
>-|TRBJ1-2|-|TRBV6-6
CASRAGQLRTNYGYTF
TGTGCCAGCAGGGCCGGACAGCTTCGAACTAACTATGGCTACACCTTC
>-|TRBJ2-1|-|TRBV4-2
CASSRGLGNSHYNEQFF
TGTGCCAGCAGCCGTGGACTCGGGAACAGCCACTACAATGAGCAGTTCTTC
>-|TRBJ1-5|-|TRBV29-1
CSVEVTGGNQPQHF
TGCAGCGTTGAGGTTACGGGGGGCAATCAGCCCCAGCATTTT
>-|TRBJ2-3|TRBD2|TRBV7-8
CASSLAPSGRTSTDTQYF
TGTGCCAGCAGCTTAGCTCCTAGCGGGAGGACTAGCACAGATACGCAGTATTTT
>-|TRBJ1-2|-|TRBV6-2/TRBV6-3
CASSYSTKKGDYGYTF
TGTGCCAGCAGTTACTCTACGAAAAAAGGGGACTATGGCTACACCTTC
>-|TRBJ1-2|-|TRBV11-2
CASSSQRGTSKDYGYTF
TGTGCCAGCAGCTCCCAGAGGGGGACATCGAAGGACTATGGCTACACCTTC
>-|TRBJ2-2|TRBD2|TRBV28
CAVQRGNTGELFF
TGTGCCGTTCAGCGGGGGAACACCGGGGAGCTGTTTTTT
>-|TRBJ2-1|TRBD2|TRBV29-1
CSVEEGGRGVDEQFF
TGCAGCGTTGAAGAGGGCGGGAGGGGCGTCGATGAGCAGTTCTTC
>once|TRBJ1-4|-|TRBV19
CASSGRFNEKLFF
TGTGCCAGCTCAGGACGGTTTAATGAAAAACTGTTTTTT
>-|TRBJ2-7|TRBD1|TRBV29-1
CSVGPTGDTYEQYF
TGCAGCGTTGGCCCGACAGGGGATACCTACGAGCAGTACTTC
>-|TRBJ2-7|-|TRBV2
CASNRVSYEQYF
TGTGCCAGCAACAGGGTTTCCTACGAGCAGTACTTC
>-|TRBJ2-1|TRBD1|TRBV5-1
CASSQGQWGSYNEQFF
TGCGCCAGCAGCCAGGGACAGTGGGGCTCCTACAATGAGCAGTTCTTC
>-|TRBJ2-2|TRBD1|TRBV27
CASSRQGLSNTGELFF
TGTGCCAGCAGTAGACAGGGGCTATCGAACACCGGGGAGCTGTTTTTT
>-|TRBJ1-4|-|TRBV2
CASSMDSTGEKLFF
TGTGCCAGCAGCATGGACTCTACCGGGGAAAAACTGTTTTTT